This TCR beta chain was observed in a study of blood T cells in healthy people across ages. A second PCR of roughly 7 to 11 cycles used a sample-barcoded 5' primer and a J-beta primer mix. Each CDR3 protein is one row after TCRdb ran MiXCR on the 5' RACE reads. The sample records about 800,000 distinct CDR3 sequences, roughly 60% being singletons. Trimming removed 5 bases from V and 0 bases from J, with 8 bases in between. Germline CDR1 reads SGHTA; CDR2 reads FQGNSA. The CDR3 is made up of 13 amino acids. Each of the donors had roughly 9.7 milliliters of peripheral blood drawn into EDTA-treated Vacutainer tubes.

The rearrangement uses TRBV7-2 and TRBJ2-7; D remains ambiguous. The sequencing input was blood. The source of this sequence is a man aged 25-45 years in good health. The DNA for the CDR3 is TGTGCCAGCAGCGGCGGCTTCTCCTACGAGCAGTACTTC. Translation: CASSGGFSYEQYF.